The 17 T cell receptor beta chains given below trace back to one sample, sequenced in a study of response to subunit inactivated influenza vaccine. MiXCR, run by TCRdb on the RT-PCR reads, gives a single entry per CDR3 protein. The table includes 650,000 to 800,000 distinct CDR3 sequences, roughly 20% detected once. Sequenced here: PBMCs from blood, sampled 4 to 6 days after vaccination. All receptors derive from a man aged 50 to 60 who received an inactivated influenza vaccine.

For this clonotype: A much larger clone lies one base from this, so it may be a read error. The chain recombines TRBV20-1 with TRBJ2-7; weak D call: TRBD2 (5 bases). The germline V gene has CDR1 DFQATT and CDR2 SNEGSKA (reference sequence). The CDR3 is 16 amino acids. The CDR3 reads CCAPGSWERPSYEQYF. The CDR3 nucleotides are TGCTGTGCTCCAGGTTCGTGGGAGCGGCCCTCCTACGAGCAGTACTTC.

This chain links TRBV6-1 with TRBJ2-7, with D hard to call. CDR1 is MNHNS and CDR2 is SASEGT in the germline V gene. The CDR3 totals 13 residues. Between the trimmed V and J ends, which lost 4 bases and 3 bases, there was a span of 10 bases. CDR3 bases: TGTGCCAGCAGTGTGGGGTACGTCTACGAGCAGTACTTC. It is translated as CASSVGYVYEQYF.

The V gene is TRBV20-1, the J gene TRBJ2-7, with 8 bases aligning to TRBD2. CDR3 length: 16 residues. Germline V CDR1 and CDR2: DFQATT, SNEGSKA (reference sequence). The V segment lost 0 bases and the J segment 5 bases; nucleotides outside the gene matches: 12. Here the CDR3 reads CSARDSRRGDRDEQYF. The CDR3 DNA sequence: TGCAGTGCTAGAGATAGTCGGCGGGGGGACCGGGACGAGCAGTACTTC.

The V call is TRBV4-2, the J call TRBJ2-3; D remains ambiguous. The CDR3 has 15 residues. Deletions cut 0 bases from V and 4 bases from J, with 11 bases between. Germline CDR1 LGHNA, CDR2 YNFKEQ. CDR3 coding DNA: TGTGCCAGCAGCCAAGACGCGAATAGCCCAGATACGCAGTATTTT. This sequence encodes CASSQDANSPDTQYF.

The CDR3 DNA follows: TGTGCCAGCAGCGAACTAGCGGGGGGGAGTACAGATACGCAGTATTTT. Amino acids: CASSELAGGSTDTQYF. The rearrangement links TRBV9 to TRBJ2-3; 13 bases are shared with TRBD2. With 3 bases clipped from V and 3 bases from J, the junction kept 4 bases outside the gene matches. CDR1 and CDR2 (germline): SGDLS, YYNGEE. There are 16 residues in the CDR3. The variable domain in full, completed from reference TRBV9 and TRBJ2-3, reads DSGVTQTPKHLITATGQRVTLRCSPRSGDLSVYWYQQSLDQGLQFLIQYYNGEERAKGNILERFSAQQFPDLHSELNLSSLELGDSALYFCASSELAGGSTDTQYFGPGTRLTVL.

The sample holds one count of this clonotype. The genes are TRBV7-2 and TRBJ2-5, with D unresolved. This CDR3 region has 15 residues. Trimming left V 1 base short and J 5 bases short, with 14 bases between. CDR1 is SGHTA and CDR2 is FQGNSA in the germline V gene. The CDR3 nucleotides are TGTGCCAGCAGCTTAGTGAGTCTTGCTCCGGAGACCCAGTACTTC. Protein sequence: CASSLVSLAPETQYF.

This clonotype was counted a few times. This chain links TRBV20-1 with TRBJ2-5, with 7 nucleotides matching TRBD2. CDR1 is DFQATT and CDR2 is SNEGSKA in the germline V gene (reference sequence). V was clipped by 0 bases and J by 5 bases; unmatched bases: 15. The CDR3 runs to 17 residues. CDR3 loop: CSARDLRSPGGGETQYF. The CDR3 DNA reads as TGCAGTGCTAGAGATCTTCGGTCGCCGGGGGGAGGTGAGACCCAGTACTTC.

The J gene is TRBJ1-2, the V gene TRBV15; no clear D. The germline V and J ends were trimmed by 0 bases and 4 bases, with 6 bases remaining between them. Germline values: CDR1 LNHNV, CDR2 YYDKDF (reference sequence). The CDR3 sequence is 13 residues long. The CDR3 DNA reads TGTGCCACCAGCAGAGAAGGAGCCTATGGCTACACCTTC. Translation: CATSREGAYGYTF. The full variable domain, in which reference TRBV15 and TRBJ1-2 provide the parts outside the CDR3, is DAMVIQNPRYQVTQFGKPVTLSCSQTLNHNVMYWYQQKSSQAPKLLFHYYDKDFNNEADTPDNFQSRRPNTSFCFLDIRSPGLGDTAMYLCATSREGAYGYTFGSGTRLTVV.

The chain recombines TRBV20-1 with TRBJ2-2; 13 bases match TRBD2. Germline V CDR1 and CDR2: DFQATT, SNEGSKA (reference sequence). J lost 6 bases, V lost 1 base, and 5 bases had no gene match. The CDR3 has 16 residues. The CDR3 region has the DNA TGCAGTGCTAGAGGGCTACTAGCGGGGGGGTCCGGGGAGCTGTTTTTT. Amino acids: CSARGLLAGGSGELFF.

This clonotype was seen a handful of times. The chain recombines TRBV6-5 with TRBJ2-1; D remains unclear. Per the germline V gene, CDR1 is MNHEY and CDR2 is SVGAGI. Trimming cost V 2 bases and J 8 bases, with 16 bases left between them. This CDR3 comprises 15 residues. The CDR3 spells CASSYVAAPMDEQFF. In DNA form, the CDR3 reads TGTGCCAGCAGTTACGTCGCAGCACCCATGGATGAGCAGTTCTTC.

This clonotype was detected a few times. This chain uses TRBV21-1 with TRBJ2-1; the table's D call, TRBD2, was not checked against the DNA. TRBV21-1 is a pseudogene locus. The CDR3 is made up of 14 amino acids. DNA for the CDR3: TGTGCCAGCTTCCCCCCTAGCGGTTACAATGAGCAGTTCTTC. Encoded protein: CASFPPSGYNEQFF.

This clonotype was detected ten times or more. The chain employs TRBV20-1 and TRBJ2-7; D assignment may be TRBD1 or TRBD2 (5 bases each). The germline V gene has CDR1 DFQATT and CDR2 SNEGSKA (reference sequence). V was trimmed by 0 bases and J by 0 bases, leaving 15 bases between them. This CDR3 contains 16 residues. The CDR3 sequence is CSARDVSGTNSYEQYF. The CDR3 coding sequence is TGCAGTGCTAGAGATGTGTCGGGGACCAACTCCTACGAGCAGTACTTC.

The chain links TRBV6-2 or TRBV6-3 to TRBJ2-7; D is unclear. Germline CDR1 and CDR2: MNHEY and SVGEGT. The CDR3 contains 19 residues. Trimming left V 2 bases short and J 3 bases short, with 26 bases between. Here the CDR3 reads CASSYIRSTSPFVGYEQYF. In nucleotides, the CDR3 is TGTGCCAGCAGTTACATCAGAAGCACGAGCCCCTTCGTGGGCTACGAGCAGTACTTC.

The table lists this clonotype with a few counts. The CDR3 DNA is TGCGCCAGCAGCCCTTACCCGGGACTAGCGGGAAACGGTGAGCAGTTCTTC. Encoded protein: CASSPYPGLAGNGEQFF. The chain uses TRBV4-3 and TRBJ2-1; the match to TRBD2 covers 13 bases. The CDR3 covers 17 residues. The germline gives CDR1 LGHNA, CDR2 YSLEER. V lost 4 bases, J lost 9 bases, and 12 bases stayed unmatched.

The table lists this clonotype with a few counts. The CDR3 DNA follows: TGTGCCAGCAGTCGACAGGGGGCGGTTTTCGATGAGCAGTTCTTC. Its protein product is CASSRQGAVFDEQFF. V and J are TRBV12-3 or TRBV12-4 and TRBJ2-1; 10 positions agree with TRBD1. This CDR3 comprises 15 residues. J gave up 8 bases and V 5 bases, and 9 bases lay outside the gene matches.

The V call is TRBV5-1, the J call TRBJ2-2; either TRBD1 or TRBD2 may supply D (5 bases each). Germline CDR1 SGHRS, CDR2 YFSETQ. V lost 0 bases and J lost 10, with 13 bases in between. The CDR3 runs 14 residues. This CDR3 reads CASSLEQGVLELFF. The CDR3 nucleotides read TGCGCCAGCAGCTTGGAGCAGGGAGTGTTGGAGCTGTTTTTT.

The CDR3 is CASSPPPGLAFHEQYF. Here the CDR3 DNA reads TGTGCCAGCAGTCCGCCCCCGGGACTAGCATTCCACGAGCAGTACTTC. The chain recombines TRBV28 with TRBJ2-7; TRBD2 matches at 9 bases. The CDR3 extends over 16 amino acids. The V gene's germline CDR1 is MDHEN and CDR2 SYDVKM. The V gene end was trimmed by 5 bases and the J gene end by 5 bases; junction bases not matched to a gene: 13.